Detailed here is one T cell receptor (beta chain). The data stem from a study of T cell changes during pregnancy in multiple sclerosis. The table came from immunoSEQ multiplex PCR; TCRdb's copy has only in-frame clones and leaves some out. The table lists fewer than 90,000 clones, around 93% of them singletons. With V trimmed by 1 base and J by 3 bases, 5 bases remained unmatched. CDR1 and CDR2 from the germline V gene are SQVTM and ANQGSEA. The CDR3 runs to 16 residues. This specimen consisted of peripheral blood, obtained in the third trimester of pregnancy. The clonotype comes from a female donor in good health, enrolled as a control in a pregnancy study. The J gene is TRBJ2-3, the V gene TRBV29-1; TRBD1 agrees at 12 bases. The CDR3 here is CSVEGGDRGLTDTQYF. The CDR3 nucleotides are TGCAGCGTTGAAGGGGGGGACAGGGGGCTTACAGATACGCAGTATTTT.